This T cell receptor beta chain was captured by sequencing in a study of T cell responses to AZD1222 COVID-19 vaccine. Overall study findings and caveats: Spike as a whole was targeted by vaccine-associated CD4 TCRs, dominant at 160-218 and 743-854.

Trimming cost V 1 base and J 4 bases, with 8 bases left between them. The CDR3 loop spans 13 amino acids. Germline lookup yields CDR1 SGHVS and CDR2 FQNEAQ. Only in-frame clones appear in the TCRdb table, and some are missing; sequencing was by immunoSEQ multiplex PCR. The data hold around 150,000 clones, with 90% observed a single time. As to this clone: What it recognizes is unknown.

This clonotype originated in an adult in good health. The sample here was peripheral blood, taken on day 0 of AZD1222 vaccination. This chain connects TRBV7-8 to TRBJ2-7, with D hard to call. DNA for the CDR3: TGTGCCAGCAGCTTAGGAAGCACGTACGAGCAGTACTTC. Its translation is CASSLGSTYEQYF.